This TCR beta chain was profiled in a study of glioma-infiltrating T cells. This clonotype came up a few times. This CDR3 has 13 amino acids. Germline V CDR1 and CDR2: ENHRY, SYGVKD. The V gene end was trimmed by 6 bases and the J gene end by 8 bases; junction bases not matched to a gene: 6. TCR alpha and beta CDR3 regions were amplified from RNA using iRepertoire nested multiplex PCR. One entry per CDR3 protein results from TCRdb running MiXCR on the multiplex PCR reads. The sample has about 180,000 distinct CDR3 sequences, about 47% seen once; the top ten hold over 4%. The chain joins TRBV10-3 to TRBJ1-4; 7 bases are shared with TRBD1. Sequenced: glioma tissue, nonneoplastic brain tissue, or PBMCs (not recorded which). This receptor was obtained from a human donor with low-grade glioma or glioblastoma, undergoing nonglioma brain surgery, or in good health (not recorded which). This CDR3 is CAIRDRTQEKLFF. The DNA of the CDR3 is TGTGCCATCAGGGACAGGACGCAGGAAAAACTGTTTTTT.